Here is one T cell receptor beta chain with its context. How the authors handled the data: Using reference gene primer amplification, nucleated cell counts were estimated. Using immunoSEQ multiplex PCR, the repertoire was profiled, and TCRdb retains in-frame clones only, with some absent. Clone size and the V and J calls come from that table; the DNA yielded D and trimming. Found here are fewer than 350,000 clones, around 81% of them singletons; the top ten hold approximately 3.8%. Germline lookup yields CDR1 MDHEN and CDR2 SYDVKM. The length of the CDR3 is 14 residues. V lost 11 bases, J lost 2 bases, and 9 bases stayed unmatched. The data derive from a study of blood T cell repertoires in COVID-19. Study-level information: PBMCs, B-cell-depleted T cells, or T cells provided the cDNA or gDNA that made up the material.

The V call is TRBV28, the J call TRBJ1-3, with TRBD1 matching over 7 bases. The material sequenced was peripheral blood. The clonotype originates from a woman aged 45-65 years with active or convalescent COVID-19. The chain's CDR3 is CASQGGIPGNTIYF. The CDR3 nucleotides are TGTGCCTCCCAGGGGGGAATTCCTGGAAACACCATATATTTT.